The clone carrying this T cell receptor beta chain was observed a few times. The sample comes from a study of blood T cells in healthy people across ages. In germline, CDR1 is MNHNY, CDR2 SVGAGI (reference sequence). The CDR3 sequence is 12 residues long. Trimming cost V 2 bases and J 6 bases, with 4 bases left between them. A second PCR of 7 to 11 cycles used a sample-barcoded 5' primer and a J-beta primer mix. TCRdb itself ran the 5' RACE reads through MiXCR, one entry per CDR3 protein. This sample has about 1.4 million distinct CDR3 sequences; approximately 59% occur once, and the top ten carry over 6.5%.

The sequence was obtained from a man aged 18 to 35 in good health. The V call is TRBV6-6, the J call TRBJ2-2; D is ambiguous. Sequencing was performed on blood. This CDR3 is CASSYRPGELFF. For the CDR3, the DNA is TGTGCCAGCAGTTACCGTCCCGGGGAGCTGTTTTTT.